This T cell receptor (beta chain) derives from a study of identical twins. TCRdb ran MiXCR on the 5' RACE reads and lists one entry per CDR3 protein. The sample yields 550,000 to 700,000 distinct CDR3 sequences, 9.6% seen once. The V and J ends lost 3 bases and 0 bases respectively, with 12 bases between them. Germline values: CDR1 ENHRY, CDR2 SYGVKD. The CDR3 covers 15 residues. These same data were also listed under a study on yellow fever vaccine responses in identical twins.

Sequences were obtained from PBMCs. V gene TRBV10-3 combines with J gene TRBJ2-7; tentatively, D is TRBD1 or TRBD2 (5 bases each). This TCR was recovered from a woman aged 18-30 years in good health. DNA of the CDR3: TGTGCCATCAGTGATTCCGGGACCACCTCCTACGAGCAGTACTTC. It is translated as CAISDSGTTSYEQYF.